The 27 T cell receptor beta chains below come from one sample, sequenced in a study of cytomegalovirus exposure and HLA in healthy donors. TCRdb keeps only in-frame clones here, not all; method: immunoSEQ multiplex PCR. Seen here are some 140,000 clones, 82% observed once, and the top ten hold roughly 29%. Source material: PBMCs. These receptor sequences come from a man aged 25 to 40 in good health and CMV-seropositive.

This clone was observed a handful of times. This sequence joins TRBV7-9 and TRBJ1-5, with D possibly TRBD1 on 5 matching bases. V lost 5 bases and J 5 bases, leaving 10 bases between the germline ends. Germline V CDR1 and CDR2: SEHNR, FQNEAQ (reference sequence). This CDR3 comprises 13 residues. The CDR3 region has the DNA TGTGCCAGCAGCACAGGCTTTGATCAGCCCCAGCATTTT. This translates into CASSTGFDQPQHF.

A remark on this clone: Other nucleotide sequences in the sample specify the same CDR3. This rearrangement joins TRBV4-3 to TRBJ1-2; D gene unclear. Looked up from germline, CDR1 is LGHNA and CDR2 is YSLEER. The CDR3 spans 15 residues. The V gene lost 1 base and the J gene lost 1 base, with 10 bases spanning the gap. The CDR3 loop is CASSQGRAINYGYTF. DNA of the CDR3: TGCGCCAGCAGCCAAGGCAGAGCGATTAACTATGGCTACACCTTC.

The rearrangement uses TRBV11-2 and TRBJ2-1; tentatively, D is TRBD2 (6 bases). Trimming cost V 4 bases and J 9 bases, with 10 bases left between them. Germline loops: CDR1 SGHAT, CDR2 FQNNGV. The CDR3 sequence is 12 residues long. The CDR3 nucleotides read TGTGCCAGCAGCTCCAAGCGGGCTGAGCAGTTCTTC. Translated, it gives CASSSKRAEQFF.

The genes are TRBV27 and TRBJ1-5; 7 bases are shared with TRBD1. This CDR3 has 14 amino acids. CDR1 and CDR2 (germline): MNHEY, SMNVEV (reference sequence). V was clipped by 5 bases and J by 5 bases; unmatched bases: 6. CDR3 coding DNA: TGTGCCAGCAGTATGTACAGGGGCCATCAGCCCCAGCATTTT. As protein: CASSMYRGHQPQHF.

The V and J genes are TRBV6-5 and TRBJ1-1; 12 bases are a match to TRBD1. Germline values: CDR1 MNHEY, CDR2 SVGAGI. The CDR3 loop spans 14 amino acids. V gave up 6 bases and J gave up 7 bases; unmatched junction bases: 6. CDR3 DNA: TGTGCCAGCAGGAGGGACAGGGGGCTTGGTGAAGCTTTCTTT. This codes for CASRRDRGLGEAFF.

The chain uses TRBV5-1 and TRBJ2-5, with D tentatively TRBD2 (5 bases). Germline loops: CDR1 SGHRS, CDR2 YFSETQ. V was cut by 3 bases and J by 5 bases, with 14 bases left in between. This CDR3 is 14 amino acids long. For the CDR3, the DNA is TGCGCCAGCAGCTGGACTGGGTCTCCGGAGACCCAGTACTTC. Protein product: CASSWTGSPETQYF. Full variable domain (rest looked up from reference TRBV5-1 and TRBJ2-5): KAGVTQTPRYLIKTRGQQVTLSCSPISGHRSVSWYQQTPGQGLQFLFEYFSETQRNKGNFPGRFSGRQFSNSRSEMNVSTLELGDSALYLCASSWTGSPETQYFGPGTRLLVL.

The V gene is TRBV11-3, the J gene TRBJ2-3; 12 bases align to TRBD2. This CDR3 spans 17 amino acids. CDR1 and CDR2 from the germline V gene are SGHNT and YENEEA. V lost 1 base to trimming and J lost 1 base; unmatched junction nucleotides: 3. The CDR3 DNA sequence: TGTGCCAGCAGCTTAGGTCCTAGCGGGGGGGGCACAGATACGCAGTATTTT. It encodes CASSLGPSGGGTDTQYF.

The CDR3 sequence is CASSINQVSLAGHNEQFF. CDR3 nucleotide sequence: TGTGCCAGTAGTATTAATCAGGTATCGCTAGCGGGCCACAATGAGCAGTTCTTC. The chain uses TRBV19 and TRBJ2-1; 8 bases align to TRBD2. This CDR3 contains 18 residues. Trimming cost V 3 bases and J 5 bases; bases outside gene matches: 15. Germline loops: CDR1 LNHDA, CDR2 SQIVND (reference sequence).

Concerning this clone: Within the sample, other DNA sequences also encode this same CDR3. Here the CDR3 reads CATSREGATNEKLFF. For the CDR3, the DNA is TGTGCCACCAGCAGAGAGGGAGCAACTAATGAAAAACTGTTTTTT. The chain employs TRBV15 and TRBJ1-4; D unclear. CDR3 length: 15 residues. CDR1 LNHNV and CDR2 YYDKDF come from the germline V gene (reference sequence). V was trimmed by 0 bases and J by 0 bases, leaving 5 bases between them.

The V and J genes are TRBV27 and TRBJ2-6; D gene uncertain. V dropped 3 bases and J dropped 0 bases, with 12 bases sitting between them. The CDR3 runs 17 residues. Germline-derived CDR1 and CDR2 are MNHEY and SMNVEV (reference sequence). The CDR3 is CASSFLGVSSGANVLTF. The CDR3 bases are TGTGCCAGCAGTTTCCTCGGAGTCTCCTCTGGGGCCAACGTCCTGACTTTC.

The chain links TRBV19 to TRBJ1-1; TRBD1 is a possible D gene (5 bases). There are 17 residues in the CDR3. Germline values: CDR1 LNHDA, CDR2 SQIVND (reference sequence). Trimming shortened V by 3 bases and J by 2 bases, and 19 bases separated the two germline ends. The CDR3 DNA reads TGTGCCAGTAGTATTTTGTCTTCGCAGGGAGGAAACACTGAAGCTTTCTTT. This codes for CASSILSSQGGNTEAFF. The variable domain in full, with the rest retrieved from reference TRBV19 and TRBJ1-1, is DGGITQSPKYLFRKEGQNVTLSCEQNLNHDAMYWYRQDPGQGLRLIYYSQIVNDFQKGDIAEGYSVSREKKESFPLTVTSAQKNPTAFYLCASSILSSQGGNTEAFFGQGTRLTVV.

V and J are TRBV5-1 and TRBJ2-5, with D possibly being TRBD2 (5 bases). The CDR3 contains 14 residues. CDR1 and CDR2 (germline): SGHRS, YFSETQ. V gave up 2 bases and J gave up 3 bases, with 11 bases separating them. The CDR3 DNA follows: TGCGCCAGCAGCTTTACGGGGTCGGAAGAGACCCAGTACTTC. Protein: CASSFTGSEETQYF.

This clone appeared a single time. The rearrangement links TRBV6-5 to TRBJ2-5; 7 bases are shared with TRBD2. Looked up from germline, CDR1 is MNHEY and CDR2 is SVGAGI. There are 13 residues in the CDR3. Losses at the gene ends were 10 bases for V and 5 bases for J; bases not matched to a gene: 10. The CDR3 protein is CATHVGGGETQYF. In DNA, the CDR3 is TGTGCCACCCACGTGGGCGGGGGTGAGACCCAGTACTTC.

This clone was observed once. The CDR3 reads CASSLGLAGAGEQFF. Here the CDR3 DNA reads TGTGCCAGCAGCTTAGGGCTAGCGGGAGCTGGTGAGCAGTTCTTC. This chain joins TRBV7-6 and TRBJ2-1; 10 bases agree with TRBD2. V shed 1 base and J 9 bases; nucleotides not matched to a gene: 6. The CDR3 loop spans 15 amino acids. The germline gives CDR1 SGHVS, CDR2 FNYEAQ.

The chain employs TRBV5-1 and TRBJ2-3, with 7 bases that match TRBD1. V shed 2 bases, J shed 2 bases, and the junction held 2 bases outside the gene matches. Germline V gene data show CDR1 as SGHRS and CDR2 as YFSETQ. The CDR3 runs to 14 residues. The CDR3 nucleotides are TGCGCCAGCAGCTTCGGACAGGCCACAGATACGCAGTATTTT. Encoded protein: CASSFGQATDTQYF.

The rearrangement joins TRBV4-1 to TRBJ1-1; 8 nucleotides line up with TRBD1. J gave up 0 bases and V 1 base, and 7 bases lay outside the gene matches. Per the germline V gene, CDR1 is MGHRA and CDR2 is YSYEKL. This CDR3 is built from 17 residues. The chain's CDR3 is CASSQAWQGAMNTEAFF. For the CDR3, the DNA is TGCGCCAGCAGCCAAGCTTGGCAGGGGGCGATGAACACTGAAGCTTTCTTT.

About this clone itself: The limits of the CDR3 on the DNA are not certain, so only TCRdb's listed CDR3 is given. V usage is TRBV21-1 and J usage is TRBJ2-7; the table calls TRBD1, which could not be checked here. TRBV21-1 is described as a pseudogene. The CDR3 spans 20 amino acids, including both terminal residues. CDR3 amino acids: CASSKGVGTGNIPSSYEQYF.

As for this clone: The sample has other DNA sequences that encode this CDR3 too. V usage is TRBV18 and J usage is TRBJ2-7; 10 bases match TRBD1. The germline V gene has CDR1 KGHSH and CDR2 LQKENI. The CDR3 totals 15 residues. The V gene end was trimmed by 0 bases and the J gene end by 2 bases; junction bases not matched to a gene: 1. DNA of the CDR3: TGTGCCAGCTCACCACCTGGGACAGGGGCCTACGAGCAGTACTTC. Amino acids: CASSPPGTGAYEQYF.

The genes are TRBV5-6 and TRBJ1-2; 7 bases align to TRBD1. The trim removed 0 bases at V and 5 bases at J, leaving 10 bases unmatched. In germline, CDR1 is SGHDT, CDR2 YYEEEE. The CDR3 is 16 residues long. The CDR3 protein is CASSLAKDRLGYGYTF. CDR3 nucleotides: TGTGCCAGCAGCTTGGCAAAGGACAGGCTGGGTTATGGCTACACCTTC.

The rearrangement uses TRBV19 and TRBJ1-2; maybe TRBD1 (5 bases). Trimming took 6 bases from V and 6 from J, leaving 17 bases between them. This CDR3 is built from 14 residues. CDR1 and CDR2 from the germline V gene are LNHDA and SQIVND (reference sequence). CDR3 sequence (DNA): TGTGCCAGTAGGGACGGGGGGGTCCTCGATGGCTACACCTTC. It is translated as CASRDGGVLDGYTF.

This chain uses TRBV21-1 with TRBJ2-7; the table's D call, TRBD2, has no DNA check behind it. TRBV21-1 is annotated as a pseudogene. The CDR3 totals 18 residues. The CDR3 loop is CASSTYSGTTLTSYEQYF. Written as DNA, the CDR3 is TGTGCCAGCAGCACCTACTCCGGGACTACACTAACTTCCTACGAGCAGTACTTC.

The V gene is TRBV9, the J gene TRBJ2-3; D remains unclear. This CDR3 has 15 residues. V dropped 1 base and J dropped 3 bases, with 12 bases sitting between them. The germline V gene encodes CDR1 SGDLS and CDR2 YYNGEE. The CDR3 sequence is CASSVSSVGTDTQYF. The CDR3 region has the DNA TGTGCCAGCAGCGTATCCAGCGTTGGGACAGATACGCAGTATTTT.

The J gene is TRBJ1-1, the V gene TRBV9; no clear D. V was clipped by 0 bases and J by 6 bases, with 12 bases between them. The germline gives CDR1 SGDLS, CDR2 YYNGEE. This CDR3 contains 14 residues. CDR3 loop: CASSVGRSQAEAFF. In DNA form, the CDR3 reads TGTGCCAGCAGCGTAGGGAGGAGTCAAGCTGAAGCTTTCTTT.

The V and J genes are TRBV19 and TRBJ1-1, with a tentative D call TRBD1 (5 bases). The V end lost 2 bases, the J end lost 2 bases, and 9 bases lay between the germline ends. Germline V CDR1 and CDR2: LNHDA, SQIVND (reference sequence). The CDR3 covers 14 residues. CDR3 sequence reads: CASSILTDNTEAFF. The CDR3 coding sequence is TGTGCCAGTAGTATACTGACAGACAACACTGAAGCTTTCTTT.

In its sample, this clone was seen a few times. The chain links TRBV19 to TRBJ2-5; D gene ambiguous. CDR3 length: 13 residues. The germline V gene has CDR1 LNHDA and CDR2 SQIVND (reference sequence). The V end was cut by 7 bases, the J end by 1 base, with 10 bases between. The CDR3 reads CASTMRPQETQYF. The DNA for the CDR3 is TGTGCCAGTACCATGAGGCCCCAAGAGACCCAGTACTTC.

There are a few counts of this clone. The chain joins TRBV5-5 to TRBJ1-5; the match to TRBD1 covers 10 bases. CDR1 and CDR2 (germline): SGHKS, YYEKEE (reference sequence). The V and J ends lost 6 bases and 0 bases, in that order; junction bases with no gene match: 3. The CDR3 totals 15 residues. CDR3 DNA: TGTGCCAGCAAACGACAGGGGGCTAGCAATCAGCCCCAGCATTTT. Its translation is CASKRQGASNQPQHF.

The chain joins TRBV5-1 to TRBJ2-1; TRBD1 matches at 8 bases. Germline trimming cut 6 bases from V and 7 bases from J; bases unmatched to any gene: 9. The CDR3 is 14 amino acids. The germline V gene has CDR1 SGHRS and CDR2 YFSETQ. The CDR3 region is CASTPGQGNNEQFF. The CDR3 DNA sequence: TGCGCCAGCACCCCCGGACAGGGCAATAATGAGCAGTTCTTC.